The 29 T cell receptor beta chains below were found in one sample sequenced in a study of T cell responses to AZD1222 COVID-19 vaccine. The method was immunoSEQ multiplex PCR; TCRdb's version includes in-frame clones alone and lacks a portion of them. The repertoire has under 300,000 clones, more than 80% of them found once; the top ten carry less than 0.65%. Sequencing used peripheral blood, obtained on day 0 of AZD1222 vaccination. The receptors shown here come from an adult in good health.

The chain has TRBV4-1 and TRBJ2-7, with 7 bases identical to TRBD1. Germline-derived CDR1 and CDR2 are MGHRA and YSYEKL. V was clipped by 1 base and J by 5 bases; unmatched bases: 8. The CDR3 consists of 15 residues. CDR3 region: CASSQGDRVTNEQYF. The CDR3 DNA is TGCGCCAGCAGCCAAGGTGACAGGGTCACCAACGAGCAGTACTTC.

The rearrangement links TRBV18 to TRBJ1-1; TRBD1 matches 7 bases. V lost 3 bases, J lost 7 bases, and 5 bases stayed unmatched. CDR3 size: 13 residues. Germline V lookup: CDR1 KGHSH, CDR2 LQKENI. The CDR3 here is CASSPTGQFEAFF. In DNA, the CDR3 is TGTGCCAGCTCACCTACGGGACAGTTTGAAGCTTTCTTT.

The rearrangement uses TRBV5-1 and TRBJ1-1; the D gene is possibly TRBD1 (6 bases). This CDR3 region has 13 residues. Germline CDR1 is SGHRS and CDR2 is YFSETQ. Deletions cut 5 bases from V and 1 base from J, with 9 bases between. The chain's CDR3 is CASSEQGNTEAFF. The CDR3 DNA sequence: TGCGCCAGCAGTGAACAGGGGAACACTGAAGCTTTCTTT.

The chain carries TRBV7-2 and TRBJ2-1; D call uncertain. Germline CDR1 SGHTA, CDR2 FQGNSA. The CDR3 consists of 11 residues. Trimming shortened V by 5 bases and J by 5 bases, and 4 bases separated the two germline ends. The CDR3 region is CASSTNNEQFF. The CDR3 DNA follows: TGTGCCAGCAGCACAAACAATGAGCAGTTCTTC.

In DNA, the CDR3 is TGTGCCAGCAGCTTGGCCAGCGGGGGGATGAACACTGAAGCTTTCTTT. As protein: CASSLASGGMNTEAFF. V usage is TRBV5-8 and J usage is TRBJ1-1, with a weak D call TRBD1 (5 bases). This CDR3 region has 16 residues. The germline V gene has CDR1 SGHTS and CDR2 YDEGEE. With 0 bases removed from V and 0 bases from J, the gap between germline ends came to 12 bases.

This clone showed up just once. V and J are TRBV24-1 and TRBJ2-5; a possible D gene is TRBD2 (6 bases). The CDR3 has 13 amino acids. With 4 bases removed from V and 5 bases from J, the gap between germline ends came to 10 bases. Germline values: CDR1 KGHDR, CDR2 SFDVKD. DNA of the CDR3: TGTGCCACCAGTGAACCGGGGGTGGAGACCCAGTACTTC. Translated: CATSEPGVETQYF.

The chain links TRBV6-2 or TRBV6-3 to TRBJ2-2, with a tentative D call TRBD2 (6 bases). The CDR3 is 15 amino acids. Per the germline V gene, CDR1 is MNHEY and CDR2 is SVGEGT. With 5 bases removed from V and 4 bases from J, the gap between germline ends came to 14 bases. The CDR3 here is CASSAWDLLTGELFF. CDR3 sequence (DNA): TGTGCCAGCAGTGCTTGGGACTTACTCACCGGGGAGCTGTTTTTT.

In this sample, this clone turned up once. The chain carries TRBV6-2 or TRBV6-3 and TRBJ2-1, with 11 bases that match TRBD2. The J segment lost 13 bases and the V segment lost 4 bases, leaving 6 bases of the junction unmatched. The CDR3 has 13 amino acids. Per germline, CDR1 MNHEY and CDR2 SVGEGT. CDR3 protein: CASSSGTSGRQFF. The CDR3 DNA is TGTGCCAGCAGTTCCGGGACTAGCGGTCGTCAGTTCTTC.

V gene TRBV5-4 combines with J gene TRBJ2-5; 7 bases are shared with TRBD2. The J segment lost 5 bases and the V segment lost 3 bases, leaving 10 bases of the junction unmatched. The CDR3 length is 15 residues. CDR1 is SGHNT and CDR2 is YYREEE in the germline V gene (reference sequence). The CDR3 spells CASSSRGMGGETQYF. For the CDR3, the DNA is TGTGCCAGCAGCTCCCGGGGGATGGGGGGGGAGACCCAGTACTTC.

The chain employs TRBV6-5 and TRBJ1-1; perhaps TRBD1 as D (5 bases). CDR3 size: 13 residues. Trimming left V 5 bases short and J 1 base short, with 8 bases between. Per the germline V gene, CDR1 is MNHEY and CDR2 is SVGAGI. As DNA, the CDR3 is TGTGCCAGCAGTATTACAGGGAACACTGAAGCTTTCTTT. It encodes CASSITGNTEAFF.

This chain uses TRBV3-1 (or the pseudogene TRBV3-2) with TRBJ1-5; no firm D call. Germline CDR1 is LGHDT and CDR2 is YNNKEL (reference sequence). This CDR3 has 15 residues. V lost 2 bases, J lost 0 bases, and 8 bases lay in between. This chain's CDR3 is CASSQSEFSNQPQHF. As DNA, the CDR3 is TGTGCCAGCAGCCAATCCGAATTTAGCAATCAGCCCCAGCATTTT.

This chain joins TRBV7-3 and TRBJ2-7; the match to TRBD1 covers 11 bases. CDR3 length equals 16 residues. Germline lookup yields CDR1 SGHTA and CDR2 FQGTGA. V was clipped by 5 bases and J by 1 base; unmatched bases: 7. The CDR3 is CASSPSGQGVSYEQYF. Written as DNA, the CDR3 is TGTGCCAGCAGCCCTTCGGGACAGGGGGTGTCCTACGAGCAGTACTTC.

The V and J genes are TRBV6-5 and TRBJ1-1; weak D call: TRBD1 (6 bases). This CDR3 has 16 amino acids. V gave up 2 bases and J gave up 0 bases, with 13 bases separating them. Germline assignment: CDR1 MNHEY and CDR2 SVGAGI. CDR3 region: CASSYRGGPLNTEAFF. For the CDR3, the DNA is TGTGCCAGCAGTTACAGGGGGGGCCCCTTGAACACTGAAGCTTTCTTT.

V and J are TRBV5-1 and TRBJ2-2; the D gene is possibly TRBD1 (5 bases). Germline lookup yields CDR1 SGHRS and CDR2 YFSETQ. This CDR3 is 15 amino acids long. The germline V and J ends were trimmed by 4 bases and 4 bases, with 14 bases remaining between them. CDR3 DNA sequence: TGCGCCAGCAGCCTCAGGGTTTCGGGCACCGGGGAGCTGTTTTTT. Its translation is CASSLRVSGTGELFF.

This chain links TRBV9 with TRBJ1-3; D is perhaps TRBD1 (6 bases). The germline V gene has CDR1 SGDLS and CDR2 YYNGEE. The CDR3 loop spans 16 amino acids. V lost 4 bases to trimming and J lost 0 bases, with 14 bases between them. Here the CDR3 DNA reads TGTGCCAGCAGCCCACAGGGCCAACCCTCTGGAAACACCATATATTTT. Translation: CASSPQGQPSGNTIYF.

V and J are TRBV5-1 and TRBJ2-7; 8 bases are a match to TRBD1. This CDR3 has 13 amino acids. Unmatched junction bases numbered 5, after V lost 4 bases and J lost 5 bases. Germline CDR1 reads SGHRS; CDR2 reads YFSETQ. The CDR3 DNA follows: TGCGCCAGCAGCCGGACAGGGACAAACGAGCAGTACTTC. Amino acid sequence: CASSRTGTNEQYF.

The rearrangement links TRBV9 to TRBJ1-1; D is possibly TRBD1 (5 bases). The CDR3 extends over 16 amino acids. Trimming cost V 3 bases and J 4 bases, with 19 bases left between them. Germline loops: CDR1 SGDLS, CDR2 YYNGEE. The CDR3 DNA follows: TGTGCCAGCAGCGCCTATTACGGGGGTGGGGGCACTGAAGCTTTCTTT. This codes for CASSAYYGGGGTEAFF.

The J gene is TRBJ1-1, the V gene TRBV28; D not certain. Germline V gene lookup returns CDR1 MDHEN and CDR2 SYDVKM. Trimming shortened V by 2 bases and J by 5 bases, and 9 bases separated the two germline ends. The CDR3 runs 13 residues. CDR3 coding DNA: TGTGCCAGCAGTTTACCCCCCGGGACTGAAGCTTTCTTT. Amino acids: CASSLPPGTEAFF.

The CDR3 DNA is TGTGCCAGCAGCTTTGGCAACACCGGGGAGCTGTTTTTT. Translated, it gives CASSFGNTGELFF. The V call is TRBV7-9, the J call TRBJ2-2; no definite D call. CDR1 SEHNR and CDR2 FQNEAQ come from the germline V gene (reference sequence). The CDR3 is made up of 13 amino acids. With 3 bases removed from V and 2 bases from J, the gap between germline ends came to 4 bases.

The V call is TRBV10-3, the J call TRBJ1-1, with 7 nucleotides matching TRBD1. The germline CDR1 and CDR2 sequences are ENHRY and SYGVKD. After removal of 0 bases from V and 1 base from J, the junction contained 5 bases not matched to a gene. The CDR3 has 16 residues. The DNA for the CDR3 is TGTGCCATCAGTGAGTCGGGGAGGACAGGGAACACTGAAGCTTTCTTT. Protein product: CAISESGRTGNTEAFF.

The J gene is TRBJ2-3, the V gene TRBV19; D is unclear. The CDR3 has 14 amino acids. Per germline, CDR1 LNHDA and CDR2 SQIVND (reference sequence). Trimming shortened V by 4 bases and J by 2 bases, and 10 bases separated the two germline ends. The CDR3 DNA reads TGTGCCAGTAGTAATCGACCCTCCACAGATACGCAGTATTTT. This sequence encodes CASSNRPSTDTQYF.

The chain uses TRBV28 and TRBJ1-3; D remains unclear. Germline V gives CDR1 MDHEN, CDR2 SYDVKM. The CDR3 covers 13 residues. V was cut by 5 bases and J by 4 bases, with 9 bases left in between. The CDR3 region has the DNA TGTGCCAGCAGTCTACATACAGGAAACACCATATATTTT. It is translated as CASSLHTGNTIYF.

The gene calls are TRBV2 and TRBJ2-2, with D perhaps TRBD2 (5 bases). CDR1 SNHLY and CDR2 FYNNEI come from the germline V gene. V was clipped by 6 bases and J by 16 bases, with 15 bases between them. The CDR3 extends over 11 amino acids. The CDR3 spells CASRRGLSSFF. CDR3 sequence (DNA): TGTGCCAGCAGAAGAGGGTTGTCATCGTTTTTT. Based on the CDR3 plus reference TRBV2 and TRBJ2-2, the full variable domain is EPEVTQTPSHQVTQMGQEVILRCVPISNHLYFYWYRQILGQKVEFLVSFYNNEISEKSEIFDDQFSVERPDGSNFTLKIRSTKLEDSAMYFCASRRGLSSFFGEGSRLTVL.

V is TRBV27 and J is TRBJ2-7; D is ambiguous. From germline, CDR1 is MNHEY and CDR2 SMNVEV (reference sequence). This CDR3 spans 11 amino acids. Trimming stripped 3 bases from V and 0 bases from J, with 0 bases between. CDR3 in amino acids: CASSFSYEQYF. As DNA, the CDR3 is TGTGCCAGCAGTTTCTCCTACGAGCAGTACTTC.

The chain carries TRBV1 and TRBJ2-7; no check of the table's D call, TRBD1, against the DNA was made. TRBV1 is a pseudogene. The CDR3 extends over 16 amino acids. The CDR3 reads CTSSQGGQPTPYEQYF. Written as DNA, the CDR3 is TGCACCAGCAGCCAAGGGGGACAGCCTACTCCCTACGAGCAGTACTTC.

V usage is TRBV7-9 and J usage is TRBJ1-4; a weak D match, TRBD1 (6 bases). Trimming shortened V by 8 bases and J by 7 bases, and 17 bases separated the two germline ends. This CDR3 region has 14 residues. The germline V gene has CDR1 SEHNR and CDR2 FQNEAQ (reference sequence). The CDR3 reads CASGSWGLGEKLFF. DNA of the CDR3: TGTGCCAGCGGGTCATGGGGGCTTGGTGAAAAACTGTTTTTT.

This clone was seen just once. The chain is built from TRBV19 and TRBJ2-5; D is possibly TRBD2 (7 bases). V lost 6 bases and J lost 4, with 15 bases in between. Germline V gene sequence: CDR1 LNHDA, CDR2 SQIVND (reference sequence). This CDR3 has 14 residues. The CDR3 reads CASSPRGGGETQYF. CDR3 DNA: TGTGCCAGTAGCCCCCGGGGAGGGGGAGAGACCCAGTACTTC.

This clone was recorded a few times. V is TRBV28 and J is TRBJ1-2; 7 nucleotides line up with TRBD1. CDR1 is MDHEN and CDR2 is SYDVKM in the germline V gene. This CDR3 spans 17 amino acids. V gave up 3 bases and J gave up 7 bases; unmatched junction bases: 17. The CDR3: CASSFFPLRDSLGGYTF. CDR3 nucleotides: TGTGCCAGCAGTTTTTTTCCCCTCCGGGACAGCCTGGGTGGCTACACCTTC.

The rearrangement uses TRBV28 and TRBJ2-7; D perhaps matches TRBD2 (5 bases). Germline assignment: CDR1 MDHEN and CDR2 SYDVKM. V dropped 4 bases and J dropped 0 bases, with 7 bases sitting between them. This CDR3 contains 13 residues. CDR3 sequence (DNA): TGTGCCAGCAGTTCGGGGAGCTCCTACGAGCAGTACTTC. This codes for CASSSGSSYEQYF.